This T cell receptor (beta chain) was identified in a study of CD8 T cells in Susac syndrome. Roughly 0.45 to 1 ug RNA was reverse transcribed with random hexamers. TCRdb re-called the immunoSEQ multiplex PCR reads with MiXCR, one entry per CDR3 protein. The table has 100,000 to 150,000 distinct CDR3 sequences, just under 95% seen once; the top ten hold 0.07% to 0.09%. The CDR3 is 14 residues long. Per the germline V gene, CDR1 is SQVTM and CDR2 is ANQGSEA. V shed 0 bases and J shed 4 bases, with 11 bases lying between them. This receptor was taken from a human donor in good health. V and J are TRBV29-1 and TRBJ2-3; perhaps TRBD1 as D (6 bases). What was sequenced was CD4+ T cells from PBMCs. This CDR3 reads CSVEDLGAADTQYF. As DNA, the CDR3 is TGCAGCGTTGAAGACCTGGGGGCAGCAGATACGCAGTATTTT.